This T cell receptor beta chain was documented in a study of blood T cells in healthy people across ages. Study observations and caveats: Across the age range, TCR beta diversity per million T cells fell in a roughly linear way.

The CDR3 extends over 14 amino acids. Per germline, CDR1 DFQATT and CDR2 SNEGSKA (reference sequence). Extraction yielded at least 5 micrograms of total RNA per sample. Together with a sample-barcoded 5' primer, a J-beta primer mix was included in a second PCR lasting roughly 7 to 11 cycles. The template-switch adaptor was a 5' adaptor with 12 random nucleotides. It tagged each cDNA molecule. Samples each returned at least 3 million CDR3-containing paired-end reads. Using its own MiXCR run on the 5' RACE reads, TCRdb lists one record per CDR3 protein. The top ten hold roughly 25% of the sample, which has hundreds of thousands of distinct CDR3 sequences, 56% seen once. This clonotype has just a few counts. Its matching antigen is unknown.

The clonotype originates from a man aged 35 to 55 in good health. The sequencing sample was made of blood. The chain is built from TRBV20-1 and TRBJ2-1; 8 bases map to TRBD2. The CDR3 loop is CSGEGRGDSNEQFF. In DNA form, the CDR3 reads TGCAGCGGGGAAGGGCGGGGGGATTCCAATGAGCAGTTCTTC.